The 26 T cell receptor beta chains listed next were all sequenced from one sample in a study of T cell responses to AZD1222 COVID-19 vaccine. Clones were read by immunoSEQ multiplex PCR, and TCRdb kept only the in-frame ones, dropping some. The repertoire holds about 120,000 clones, with nearly 90% as singletons. Material: peripheral blood, obtained on day 0 of AZD1222 vaccination. The origin of the receptors is an adult in good health.

The chain employs TRBV3-1 (or the pseudogene TRBV3-2) and TRBJ1-2; 7 bases map to TRBD1. Germline V gene sequence: CDR1 LGHDT, CDR2 YNNKEL (reference sequence). Trimming removed 5 bases from V and 4 bases from J; junction bases left unmatched: 4. The CDR3 spans 13 residues. CDR3: CASSRGLGYGYTF. As DNA, the CDR3 is TGTGCCAGCAGCAGGGGGCTTGGCTATGGCTACACCTTC.

The chain uses TRBV28 and TRBJ2-7; maybe TRBD1 (5 bases). The ends were cut back, 5 bases at V and 5 bases at J, with 16 bases in the middle. Germline-derived CDR1 and CDR2 are MDHEN and SYDVKM. There are 14 residues in the CDR3. Written as DNA, the CDR3 is TGTGCCAGCAGTCGACAGTTTCCTCTCGACGAGCAGTACTTC. This gives the protein CASSRQFPLDEQYF.

The J gene is TRBJ2-2, the V gene TRBV6-4, with TRBD2 identical over 10 bases. V was clipped by 4 bases and J by 6 bases; unmatched bases: 8. CDR3 length: 16 residues. From germline, CDR1 is MRHNA and CDR2 SNTAGT. For the CDR3, the DNA is TGTGCCAGCAGTGTAATCCCTAGCGGGAGTTCCGGGGAGCTGTTTTTT. Its protein product is CASSVIPSGSSGELFF.

This chain connects TRBV6-5 to TRBJ1-4, with 8 bases identical to TRBD1. The CDR3 length is 14 residues. V lost 5 bases to trimming and J lost 8 bases; unmatched junction nucleotides: 7. The germline CDR1 and CDR2 sequences are MNHEY and SVGAGI. The CDR3: CASSRTGLREKLFF. Written as DNA, the CDR3 is TGTGCCAGCAGTAGGACAGGGTTGCGAGAAAAACTGTTTTTT.

The chain recombines TRBV9 with TRBJ2-2, with 12 nucleotides matching TRBD2. The CDR3 contains 17 residues. Germline CDR1 reads SGDLS; CDR2 reads YYNGEE. Trimming cost V 6 bases and J 2 bases; bases outside gene matches: 8. The CDR3 protein is CASTTLAGGFNTGELFF. The CDR3 bases are TGTGCCAGCACCACGCTAGCGGGGGGGTTTAACACCGGGGAGCTGTTTTTT.

Many counts were recorded for this clone. J is TRBJ2-7 and V is TRBV6-5; D remains unclear. The length of the CDR3 is 13 residues. Trimming cost V 5 bases and J 6 bases, with 14 bases left between them. CDR1 is MNHEY and CDR2 is SVGAGI in the germline V gene. The DNA of the CDR3 is TGTGCCAGCAGTCCGGGTTACCGGTCCGAGCAGTACTTC. This sequence encodes CASSPGYRSEQYF.

V gene TRBV4-1 combines with J gene TRBJ2-1; D is perhaps TRBD1 or TRBD2 (5 bases each). The CDR3 covers 15 residues. V lost 4 bases to trimming and J lost 8 bases, with 18 bases between them. The germline gives CDR1 MGHRA, CDR2 YSYEKL. CDR3 coding DNA: TGCGCCAGCAGCCCCCGGGACCAAGCGGTCCATGAGCAGTTCTTC. Translating gives CASSPRDQAVHEQFF.

The V gene is TRBV7-8, the J gene TRBJ2-3; D possibly corresponds to TRBD1 (6 bases). V lost 4 bases and J 2 bases, leaving 13 bases between the germline ends. The CDR3 consists of 15 residues. Germline V lookup: CDR1 SGHVS, CDR2 FQNEAQ. CDR3 coding DNA: TGTGCCAGCAGCTACACAGGGCCCTACACAGATACGCAGTATTTT. Translated: CASSYTGPYTDTQYF.

The chain has TRBV10-3 and TRBJ1-6; D unresolved. The CDR3 totals 12 residues. Trimming removed 8 bases from V and 8 bases from J, with 10 bases in between. Germline CDR1 ENHRY, CDR2 SYGVKD. For the CDR3, the DNA is TGTGCCATCGGGCCCGGGGATTCACCCCTCCACTTT. Protein sequence: CAIGPGDSPLHF.

The rearrangement joins TRBV5-1 to TRBJ2-6; D is undetermined. There are 14 residues in the CDR3. Germline assignment: CDR1 SGHRS and CDR2 YFSETQ. Trimming took off 0 bases at V and 0 bases at J, with 1 base between the two ends. The CDR3 DNA follows: TGCGCCAGCAGCTTGGACTCTGGGGCCAACGTCCTGACTTTC. Translation gives CASSLDSGANVLTF.

The V gene is TRBV27, the J gene TRBJ1-6; no firm D call. Between the trimmed V and J ends, which lost 6 bases and 7 bases, there was a span of 13 bases. CDR3 size: 14 residues. CDR1 MNHEY and CDR2 SMNVEV come from the germline V gene (reference sequence). DNA of the CDR3: TGTGCCAGCAGATCTCGGGAAGGGAATTCACCCCTCCACTTT. This translates into CASRSREGNSPLHF.

The CDR3 loop reads CASSRTSTSYEQYF. In nucleotides, the CDR3 is TGTGCCAGCAGCCGGACCTCCACCTCCTACGAGCAGTACTTC. This chain links TRBV3-1 (or the pseudogene TRBV3-2) with TRBJ2-7; D gene unclear. Looked up from germline, CDR1 is LGHDT and CDR2 is YNNKEL (reference sequence). The CDR3 contains 14 residues. Trimming removed 4 bases at V and 0 bases at J, with 10 bases between.

The chain uses TRBV19 and TRBJ1-4; no clear D gene. This CDR3 has 14 residues. Germline V CDR1 and CDR2: LNHDA, SQIVND (reference sequence). Trimming took 8 bases from V and 7 from J, leaving 17 bases between them. The CDR3 reads CASGRAGPGEKLFF. Written as DNA, the CDR3 is TGTGCCAGTGGGAGGGCTGGGCCAGGTGAAAAACTGTTTTTT.

There are a few counts of this clone. The genes are TRBV28 and TRBJ2-2, with D possibly being TRBD1 (7 bases). The ends were cut back, 5 bases at V and 3 bases at J, with 16 bases in the middle. There are 16 residues in the CDR3. Germline V gene lookup returns CDR1 MDHEN and CDR2 SYDVKM. The CDR3 coding sequence is TGTGCCAGCAGTGAGACAGGGAGGAAGTACACCGGGGAGCTGTTTTTT. The encoded protein is CASSETGRKYTGELFF.

This chain connects TRBV19 to TRBJ1-5; TRBD1 aligns across 8 bases. The germline gives CDR1 LNHDA, CDR2 SQIVND (reference sequence). The trim removed 6 bases at V and 9 bases at J, leaving 16 bases unmatched. The CDR3 spans 16 residues. The CDR3 sequence: CASSWVAGGGQGPQHF. The CDR3 DNA reads as TGTGCCAGTAGCTGGGTGGCAGGGGGCGGACAAGGGCCCCAGCATTTT.

The J gene is TRBJ2-2, the V gene TRBV24-1; 8 bases are a match to TRBD1. Germline V gene sequence: CDR1 KGHDR, CDR2 SFDVKD. The CDR3 consists of 17 residues. J was trimmed by 1 base and V by 4 bases; bases with no gene match: 7. The CDR3 here is CATSDRDRGWNTGELFF. As DNA, the CDR3 is TGTGCCACCAGTGACCGAGACAGGGGTTGGAACACCGGGGAGCTGTTTTTT.

The genes are TRBV29-1 and TRBJ2-2; D might be TRBD1 (5 bases). V gave up 4 bases and J gave up 1 base, with 13 bases separating them. CDR1 SQVTM and CDR2 ANQGSEA come from the germline V gene. The CDR3 is 15 residues long. The CDR3 DNA reads TGCAGCGTTGCCAGGGCGTCCCTGAACACCGGGGAGCTGTTTTTT. This translates into CSVARASLNTGELFF.

The chain couples TRBV6-4 to TRBJ2-7; 11 positions agree with TRBD2. Germline CDR1 reads MRHNA; CDR2 reads SNTAGT. The CDR3 runs 15 residues. Trimming cost V 4 bases and J 1 base; bases outside gene matches: 3. The CDR3 region has the DNA TGTGCCAGCAGTGCCCTAGCGGGGGGTTCCTACGAGCAGTACTTC. Encoded protein: CASSALAGGSYEQYF.

The chain uses TRBV29-1 and TRBJ1-5; 10 nucleotides agree with TRBD1. The CDR3 has 16 residues. Germline V gene sequence: CDR1 SQVTM, CDR2 ANQGSEA. V was pared by 0 bases and J by 0 bases, with 2 bases of the junction left unmatched. CDR3 amino acids: CSVEDGTGVSNQPQHF. The CDR3 nucleotides are TGCAGCGTTGAAGACGGGACAGGGGTTAGCAATCAGCCCCAGCATTTT.

CDR3 sequence: CASSPGLAGTYNEQFF. The CDR3 coding sequence is TGTGCCAGCAGCCCGGGACTAGCGGGCACCTACAATGAGCAGTTCTTC. This chain uses TRBV11-2 with TRBJ2-1; 12 bases map to TRBD2. Trimming took 5 bases from V and 2 from J; bases not matched to a gene: 4. This CDR3 comprises 16 residues. The germline V gene encodes CDR1 SGHAT and CDR2 FQNNGV.

The chain uses TRBV4-1 and TRBJ1-4, with 7 bases fitting TRBD1. The CDR3 is made up of 16 amino acids. Germline-derived CDR1 and CDR2 are MGHRA and YSYEKL. V lost 4 bases to trimming and J lost 0 bases; unmatched junction nucleotides: 5. The CDR3 reads CASSPQQGSTNEKLFF. The CDR3 DNA follows: TGCGCCAGCAGCCCTCAACAGGGGTCAACTAATGAAAAACTGTTTTTT.

The chain is built from TRBV5-4 and TRBJ2-3; TRBD2 might be the D (6 bases). The CDR3 totals 14 residues. The V gene lost 3 bases and the J gene lost 2 bases, with 10 bases spanning the gap. Germline assignment: CDR1 SGHNT and CDR2 YYREEE (reference sequence). Here the CDR3 reads CASSWGLITDTQYF. CDR3 sequence (DNA): TGTGCCAGCAGCTGGGGACTCATCACAGATACGCAGTATTTT.

V and J are TRBV10-3 and TRBJ1-4; D is uncertain. The germline V and J ends were trimmed by 3 bases and 8 bases, with 7 bases remaining between them. The germline V gene encodes CDR1 ENHRY and CDR2 SYGVKD. The CDR3 contains 12 residues. CDR3 sequence reads: CAISESVEKLFF. As DNA, the CDR3 is TGTGCCATCAGTGAATCGGTCGAAAAACTGTTTTTT.

The rearrangement joins TRBV7-8 to TRBJ2-7; TRBD1 matches at 7 bases. Losses at the gene ends were 1 base for V and 0 bases for J; bases not matched to a gene: 3. There are 15 residues in the CDR3. Germline CDR1 is SGHVS and CDR2 is FQNEAQ. As DNA, the CDR3 is TGTGCCAGCAGCTTAGGTCCAGGGGGCTCCTACGAGCAGTACTTC. It yields the protein CASSLGPGGSYEQYF.

The chain carries TRBV6-5 and TRBJ1-2; possibly TRBD1 for D (5 bases). Looked up from germline, CDR1 is MNHEY and CDR2 is SVGAGI. This CDR3 is 15 amino acids long. V lost 7 bases and J 2 bases, leaving 17 bases between the germline ends. CDR3 amino acids: CASTGRAPVNYGYTF. CDR3 coding DNA: TGTGCCAGCACTGGCAGGGCCCCTGTGAACTATGGCTACACCTTC.

V usage is TRBV10-3 and J usage is TRBJ1-6; D unclear. The CDR3 spans 15 residues. The V gene lost 4 bases and the J gene lost 1 base, with 8 bases spanning the gap. Looked up from germline, CDR1 is ENHRY and CDR2 is SYGVKD. CDR3 DNA sequence: TGTGCCATCAGTGTCGGGTGGTCCTATAATTCACCCCTCCACTTT. Its protein is CAISVGWSYNSPLHF.